This TCR beta chain was recorded in a study of molecular identifiers for immune sequencing clone quantification. Turning to the study itself: The replicate experiment used RNA from around 20,000 or 99,000 naive CD8 cells. This RNA was split into five aliquots, and four of them were sequenced. General observations from the study: In naive cells, clones above 20 RNA copies held under 1% of molecules, whereas in effector cells they held over 99%. Sizes of highly expanded clones could be underestimated through identical TCRs sharing a barcode.

The germline V gene encodes CDR1 SGHTA and CDR2 FQGNSA. This CDR3 comprises 13 residues. V was clipped by 5 bases and J by 0 bases, with 8 bases between them. There are many counts of this clonotype. Antigen specificity is unknown. Methods described previously, with TCR primers listed, were used for bulk TCR libraries. MiXCR was run by TCRdb on the PCR reads, yielding one entry per CDR3 protein. The table has hundreds of thousands of distinct CDR3 sequences, approximately 24% seen once. What was sequenced was naive CD8+ T cells from blood, with Jurkat cell RNA spiked in. Subset defined: FACS-sorted CD8+CD4-CCR7+CD45RA+ naive T cells. This sequence was found in a human donor in good health. Some libraries in this study had Jurkat cell RNA spiked in. The rearrangement links TRBV7-2 to TRBJ2-7; D perhaps matches TRBD1 (5 bases). CDR3 sequence: CASSPGHSYEQYF. The CDR3 DNA sequence: TGTGCCAGCAGCCCCGGACACTCCTACGAGCAGTACTTC.